This T cell receptor (beta chain) derives from a study of blood T cell repertoires in COVID-19. Study-level background: Samples representing acute and convalescent COVID-19 were sourced from the United States, Italy and Spain.

Only in-frame clones appear in the TCRdb table, and some are missing; sequencing was by immunoSEQ multiplex PCR. The table records about 69,000 clones, over 75% of them present only once. CDR1 and CDR2 from the germline V gene are LGHDT and YNNKEL (reference sequence). This CDR3 region has 14 residues. The V end was cut by 1 base, the J end by 7 bases, with 11 bases between. Specimen: peripheral blood. The V and J genes are TRBV3-1 (or the pseudogene TRBV3-2) and TRBJ1-5; perhaps TRBD1 as D (6 bases). This TCR was sampled from a man at least 80 years old with acute or convalescent COVID-19. This chain's CDR3 is CASSQVTGKQPQHF. CDR3 in DNA: TGTGCCAGCAGCCAAGTTACAGGGAAACAGCCCCAGCATTTT.